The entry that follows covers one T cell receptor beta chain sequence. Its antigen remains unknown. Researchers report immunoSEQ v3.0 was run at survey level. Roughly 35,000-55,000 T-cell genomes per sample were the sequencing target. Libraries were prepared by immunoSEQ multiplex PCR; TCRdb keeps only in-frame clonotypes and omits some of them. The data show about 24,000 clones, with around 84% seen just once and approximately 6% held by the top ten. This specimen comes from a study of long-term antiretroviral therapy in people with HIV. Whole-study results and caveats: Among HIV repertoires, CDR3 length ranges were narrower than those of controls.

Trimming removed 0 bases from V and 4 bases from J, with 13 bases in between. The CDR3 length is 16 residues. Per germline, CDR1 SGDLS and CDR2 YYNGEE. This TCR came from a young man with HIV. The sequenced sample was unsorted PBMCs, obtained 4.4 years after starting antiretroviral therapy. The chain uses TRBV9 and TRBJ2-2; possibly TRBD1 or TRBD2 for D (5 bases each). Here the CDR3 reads CASSVVRDPRTGELFF. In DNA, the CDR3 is TGTGCCAGCAGCGTAGTAAGGGACCCACGCACCGGGGAGCTGTTTTTT.